This T cell receptor beta chain appears in the sequencing data of a study of blood T cell repertoires in COVID-19. It was during active infection that Seattle patients were enrolled and then longitudinally followed. This CDR3 region has 13 residues. V was trimmed by 2 bases and J by 4 bases, leaving 6 bases between them. Looked up from germline, CDR1 is MGHRA and CDR2 is YSYEKL. The authors' processing: How many nucleated cells were present was estimated from reference gene primer amplification. TCRdb's copy holds only in-frame clones and misses some; the assay was immunoSEQ multiplex PCR. Clonal size and the V and J genes are those of that table, whereas D and trimming came from the DNA. This table has 150,000 or so clones, 75% to 85% appearing once.

The receptor was isolated from a woman aged 70-85 years with COVID-19, enrolled during active disease. What was sequenced was peripheral blood. The chain links TRBV4-1 to TRBJ1-3; D is uncertain. The chain's CDR3 is CASSQLQGNTIYF. DNA of the CDR3: TGCGCCAGCAGCCAACTACAGGGAAACACCATATATTTT.